Below are 27 T cell receptor beta chains sequenced from a single sample in a study of blood T cell repertoires in COVID-19. The table came from immunoSEQ multiplex PCR; TCRdb's copy has only in-frame clones and leaves some out. This table has roughly 300,000 clones, 81% appearing once. Specimen: peripheral blood. Source of these receptors: a woman aged 55 to 70 with active or convalescent COVID-19.

This clone occurred a few times. CDR3 amino acids: CASSPGGLNTEAFF. The CDR3 DNA reads as TGTGCCAGCAGCCCCGGAGGGTTGAACACTGAAGCTTTCTTT. The chain has TRBV11-3 and TRBJ1-1; D call uncertain. The CDR3 contains 14 residues. V dropped 5 bases and J dropped 0 bases, with 10 bases sitting between them. Germline lookup yields CDR1 SGHNT and CDR2 YENEEA.

The chain uses TRBV2 and TRBJ2-5, with 10 bases fitting TRBD2. Germline CDR1 and CDR2: SNHLY and FYNNEI. This CDR3 contains 15 residues. Trimming took 6 bases from V and 5 from J; bases not matched to a gene: 9. The DNA for the CDR3 is TGTGCCAGCAGGCGAGCGGGGGGGCGGGGGGAGACCCAGTACTTC. It specifies CASRRAGGRGETQYF.

The rearrangement joins TRBV19 to TRBJ2-5; 7 bases fit TRBD2. Per germline, CDR1 LNHDA and CDR2 SQIVND (reference sequence). V trimming: 3 bases; J trimming: 2 bases; junction bases outside the gene matches: 6. The CDR3 is 15 amino acids. This CDR3 is CASSMGGGLQETQYF. The CDR3 region has the DNA TGTGCCAGTAGTATGGGGGGAGGGCTACAAGAGACCCAGTACTTC.

The genes are TRBV19 and TRBJ2-5, with a weak D call TRBD1 (7 bases). The CDR3 is 14 amino acids. Germline V CDR1 and CDR2: LNHDA, SQIVND (reference sequence). V was trimmed by 4 bases and J by 5 bases, leaving 14 bases between them. The CDR3 region is CASSNPGGLETQYF. CDR3 DNA sequence: TGTGCCAGTAGTAACCCAGGGGGGCTGGAGACCCAGTACTTC.

The CDR3 loop is CARSSRGWGQPQHF. The DNA of the CDR3 is TGTGCCAGAAGCTCCAGGGGTTGGGGTCAGCCCCAGCATTTT. The chain uses TRBV5-3 and TRBJ1-5; D is perhaps TRBD1 (6 bases). TRBV5-3 qualifies as an ORF whose function is uncertain. Trimming cost V 3 bases and J 6 bases, with 13 bases left between them. The CDR3 runs to 14 residues.

The rearrangement uses TRBV7-8 and TRBJ1-1; TRBD1 matches at 8 bases. The CDR3 consists of 14 residues. With 5 bases clipped from V and 1 base from J, the junction kept 3 bases outside the gene matches. The V gene's germline CDR1 is SGHVS and CDR2 FQNEAQ. CDR3 coding DNA: TGTGCCAGCAGCAGGACAGGGCAGAACACTGAAGCTTTCTTT. Translation: CASSRTGQNTEAFF.

This clone was counted a few times. This sequence joins TRBV5-1 and TRBJ2-5; 13 positions match TRBD2. J gave up 7 bases and V 4 bases, and 7 bases lay outside the gene matches. The germline gives CDR1 SGHRS, CDR2 YFSETQ. This CDR3 has 15 residues. The CDR3 here is CASSQTSGGPGTQYF. The DNA for the CDR3 is TGCGCCAGCAGCCAGACTAGCGGGGGGCCAGGGACCCAGTACTTC. The whole variable domain, remainder taken from reference TRBV5-1 and TRBJ2-5, is KAGVTQTPRYLIKTRGQQVTLSCSPISGHRSVSWYQQTPGQGLQFLFEYFSETQRNKGNFPGRFSGRQFSNSRSEMNVSTLELGDSALYLCASSQTSGGPGTQYFGPGTRLLVL.

The rearrangement joins TRBV3-1 (or the pseudogene TRBV3-2) to TRBJ1-1; D perhaps matches TRBD1 (5 bases). Germline V lookup: CDR1 LGHDT, CDR2 YNNKEL (reference sequence). The CDR3 extends over 16 amino acids. Between the trimmed V and J ends, which lost 1 base and 1 base, there was a span of 13 bases. This chain's CDR3 is CASSQAQGGGNTEAFF. Written as DNA, the CDR3 is TGTGCCAGCAGCCAAGCGCAGGGAGGAGGGAACACTGAAGCTTTCTTT.

V gene TRBV6-5 combines with J gene TRBJ2-1, with D unclear. Germline V gives CDR1 MNHEY, CDR2 SVGAGI. The V and J ends lost 6 bases and 6 bases respectively, with 15 bases between them. The CDR3 totals 14 residues. In DNA form, the CDR3 reads TGTGCCAGCAGCCCACGCGGTTCGAGCAATGAGCAGTTCTTC. It codes for CASSPRGSSNEQFF.

The chain links TRBV6-5 to TRBJ1-4; 8 bases agree with TRBD1. Germline loops: CDR1 MNHEY, CDR2 SVGAGI. Trimming cost V 2 bases and J 4 bases; bases outside gene matches: 3. The CDR3 runs 15 residues. The CDR3 nucleotides are TGTGCCAGCAGTTACCGCGACAGGGGTAATGAAAAACTGTTTTTT. It specifies CASSYRDRGNEKLFF.

This chain uses TRBV18 with TRBJ1-2; 7 bases line up with TRBD1. J was trimmed by 0 bases and V by 6 bases; bases with no gene match: 13. CDR1 and CDR2 (germline): KGHSH, LQKENI. This CDR3 region has 17 residues. The CDR3 reads CASSKNTGTATNYGYTF. As DNA, the CDR3 is TGTGCCAGCTCCAAGAACACCGGGACAGCCACTAACTATGGCTACACCTTC.

The chain couples TRBV7-2 to TRBJ2-2, with 7 bases matching TRBD2. The V gene's germline CDR1 is SGHTA and CDR2 FQGNSA. The CDR3 length is 16 residues. Germline trimming cut 4 bases from V and 4 bases from J; bases unmatched to any gene: 9. The CDR3 sequence is CASSYRASGATGELFF. The DNA for the CDR3 is TGTGCCAGCAGCTACCGGGCTAGCGGTGCCACCGGGGAGCTGTTTTTT.

The V gene is TRBV7-2, the J gene TRBJ1-1; 7 bases match TRBD1. Germline V gives CDR1 SGHTA, CDR2 FQGNSA. The junction had 9 bases not matched to a gene; V was cut back by 5 bases and J by 0 bases. The CDR3 length is 16 residues. CDR3 in amino acids: CASSVPGQIMNTEAFF. In DNA, the CDR3 is TGTGCCAGCAGCGTCCCGGGACAGATAATGAACACTGAAGCTTTCTTT.

This clone appeared once. The J gene is TRBJ2-2, the V gene TRBV11-3; TRBD1 aligns across 8 bases. With V trimmed by 4 bases and J by 4 bases, 8 bases remained unmatched. From germline, CDR1 is SGHNT and CDR2 YENEEA. The CDR3 is 16 residues long. The CDR3 coding sequence is TGTGCCAGCAGCTCTTACGGACAGGGCGGCACCGGGGAGCTGTTTTTT. Its protein product is CASSSYGQGGTGELFF.

The chain couples TRBV5-4 to TRBJ1-1; D call uncertain. Germline V lookup: CDR1 SGHNT, CDR2 YYREEE (reference sequence). The CDR3 is 15 amino acids. Trimming left V 0 bases short and J 2 bases short, with 11 bases between. DNA of the CDR3: TGTGCCAGCAGCTTGGTCCCCTCAGGAAACACTGAAGCTTTCTTT. It is translated as CASSLVPSGNTEAFF.

The CDR3 region has the DNA TGTGCCAGCAGGCCTGACAGGGAGTACGAGCAGTACTTC. It specifies CASRPDREYEQYF. The genes are TRBV12-3 or TRBV12-4 and TRBJ2-7; 7 nucleotides line up with TRBD1. The CDR3 contains 13 residues. J lost 4 bases, V lost 6 bases, and 6 bases had no gene match.

V gene TRBV3-1 (or the pseudogene TRBV3-2) combines with J gene TRBJ2-5; tentatively, D is TRBD2 (5 bases). CDR1 is LGHDT, CDR2 YNNKEL, per germline (reference sequence). V lost 4 bases and J 6 bases, leaving 12 bases between the germline ends. The CDR3 spans 13 residues. CDR3 amino acids: CASSPPGYKTQYF. The CDR3 nucleotides read TGTGCCAGCAGCCCCCCGGGGTACAAGACCCAGTACTTC.

The table lists this clone with a few counts. The chain joins TRBV6-5 to TRBJ1-5, with a possible D match to TRBD1 (5 bases). Germline lookup yields CDR1 MNHEY and CDR2 SVGAGI. The germline V and J ends were trimmed by 8 bases and 1 base, with 12 bases remaining between them. The CDR3 has 14 amino acids. CDR3 DNA: TGTGCCAGCGGACACCCCGAGAGCAATCAGCCCCAGCATTTT. Protein: CASGHPESNQPQHF.

Here the CDR3 DNA reads TGTGCCAGCAGCCACGCGGGGGGGGCCAATCAGCCCCAGCATTTT. Translation: CASSHAGGANQPQHF. V gene TRBV7-8 combines with J gene TRBJ1-5, with a possible D match to TRBD1 (6 bases). The germline V and J ends were trimmed by 5 bases and 3 bases, with 14 bases remaining between them. Per germline, CDR1 SGHVS and CDR2 FQNEAQ. The CDR3 length is 15 residues. Full variable domain (outside the CDR3, taken from reference TRBV7-8 and TRBJ1-5): GAGVSQSPRYKVAKRGQDVALRCDPISGHVSLFWYQQALGQGPEFLTYFQNEAQLDKSGLPSDRFFAERPEGSVSTLKIQRTQQEDSAVYLCASSHAGGANQPQHFGDGTRLSIL.

The V gene is TRBV29-1, the J gene TRBJ1-3, with D unclear. Trimming cost V 6 bases and J 0 bases, with 15 bases left between them. CDR3 size: 15 residues. In germline, CDR1 is SQVTM, CDR2 ANQGSEA. The DNA for the CDR3 is TGCAGCGTGACCGGGTCCAAAAACTCTGGAAACACCATATATTTT. Its protein product is CSVTGSKNSGNTIYF.

The chain links TRBV7-9 to TRBJ2-2; D remains ambiguous. Trimming stripped 5 bases from V and 4 bases from J, with 17 bases between. The CDR3 covers 16 residues. Germline V gives CDR1 SEHNR, CDR2 FQNEAQ (reference sequence). This chain's CDR3 is CASSPLGRQSTGELFF. CDR3 DNA: TGTGCCAGCAGCCCCCTTGGCAGGCAGAGCACCGGGGAGCTGTTTTTT.

The rearrangement links TRBV18 to TRBJ1-2; TRBD1 matches 9 bases. Germline CDR1 KGHSH, CDR2 LQKENI. Germline trimming cut 6 bases from V and 6 bases from J; bases unmatched to any gene: 17. CDR3 length: 17 amino acids. CDR3 sequence: CASSISTVGQGSDGYTF. DNA of the CDR3: TGTGCCAGCTCCATCTCAACCGTGGGACAGGGAAGTGATGGCTACACCTTC.

The chain combines TRBV29-1 with TRBJ2-1, with TRBD2 matching over 8 bases. The CDR3 is made up of 14 amino acids. V dropped 3 bases and J dropped 9; count of bases not matched to a gene: 10. In germline, CDR1 is SQVTM, CDR2 ANQGSEA. The CDR3: CSVDGSGVRGEQFF. In DNA form, the CDR3 reads TGCAGCGTTGATGGTAGCGGGGTTAGAGGTGAGCAGTTCTTC.

This clone was counted a few times. The chain has TRBV7-2 and TRBJ1-1, with 9 bases identical to TRBD1. CDR1 and CDR2 (germline): SGHTA, FQGNSA. J was trimmed by 3 bases and V by 5 bases; bases with no gene match: 7. The CDR3 contains 15 residues. In DNA, the CDR3 is TGTGCCAGCAGCCCATACAGGGGGCGGCACACTGAAGCTTTCTTT. Residues: CASSPYRGRHTEAFF.

The chain couples TRBV19 to TRBJ2-2; D unclear. This CDR3 contains 14 residues. Germline lookup yields CDR1 LNHDA and CDR2 SQIVND (reference sequence). V was clipped by 5 bases and J by 1 base, with 8 bases between them. The CDR3 sequence is CASSQSGNTGELFF. The DNA of the CDR3 is TGTGCCAGTAGTCAGTCAGGGAACACCGGGGAGCTGTTTTTT.

The CDR3: CASSLAQDYGYTF. The DNA of the CDR3 is TGTGCCAGCAGCTTGGCACAGGACTATGGCTACACCTTC. The chain carries TRBV7-2 and TRBJ1-2; D is possibly TRBD1 (5 bases). This CDR3 has 13 amino acids. V was pared by 3 bases and J by 3 bases, with 8 bases between. Germline CDR1 SGHTA, CDR2 FQGNSA.

The CDR3 is CASSLAGGKLFF. The CDR3 DNA follows: TGTGCCAGCAGCTTAGCGGGGGGAAAACTGTTTTTT. The V and J genes are TRBV7-9 and TRBJ1-4; TRBD1 is a possible D gene (5 bases). Germline V lookup: CDR1 SEHNR, CDR2 FQNEAQ (reference sequence). This CDR3 comprises 12 residues. The V gene lost 0 bases and the J gene lost 10 bases, with 6 bases spanning the gap.